This passage covers 9 T cell receptor beta chains from one sample sequenced in a study of T cell responses to AZD1222 COVID-19 vaccine (TCRdb year 2021). The time point label, read with the paper, signifies: baseline before first vaccination. Receptor amplification or capture employed the immunoSEQ multiplex PCR assay. Drawn from immuneACCESS, this table holds only the in-frame rearrangements with V and J called that TCRdb kept. Clones are partly lost; checked studies trace under half to an unresolved V gene and leave the rest unexplained. This sample has about 150,000 clones in its table, and roughly nine tenths of those were observed once. Under 20% of the sample goes to the ten largest clones. The sequencing here drew on peripheral blood, taken on day 0 of AZD1222 vaccination. These receptors were collected from an adult in good health.

The chain uses TRBV12-3 or TRBV12-4 and TRBJ1-2, with D unresolved. The V end was cut by 3 bases, the J end by 8 bases, with 10 bases between. The CDR3 is 12 amino acids. The CDR3 bases are TGTGCCAGCAGTTTTGGTCCTGGCGGCTACACCTTC. This sequence encodes CASSFGPGGYTF.

The chain combines TRBV9 with TRBJ1-1; D gene unclear. CDR3 length: 14 residues. Between the trimmed V and J ends, which lost 0 bases and 0 bases, there was a span of 6 bases. Germline V gene data show CDR1 as SGDLS and CDR2 as YYNGEE. In DNA, the CDR3 is TGTGCCAGCAGCGTAGAAGGAATGAACACTGAAGCTTTCTTT. It translates to CASSVEGMNTEAFF.

The chain joins TRBV30 to TRBJ2-1, with TRBD1 as a possible D gene (6 bases). With 5 bases removed from V and 0 bases from J, the gap between germline ends came to 17 bases. From germline, CDR1 is GTSNPN and CDR2 SVGIG (reference sequence). The CDR3 covers 16 residues. DNA for the CDR3: TGTGCCTGGCTTACCCGGACAGCTAGCTCCTACAATGAGCAGTTCTTC. It encodes CAWLTRTASSYNEQFF.

The chain uses TRBV5-1 and TRBJ1-1; unclear D gene. The CDR3 extends over 14 amino acids. V lost 4 bases, J lost 5 bases, and 15 bases lay in between. Germline assignment: CDR1 SGHRS and CDR2 YFSETQ. The CDR3 DNA reads TGCGCCAGCAGCGTGACTGGGATACGGACTGAAGCTTTCTTT. Protein sequence: CASSVTGIRTEAFF.

This chain uses TRBV6-5 with TRBJ2-4; no clear D. There are 11 residues in the CDR3. The ends were cut back, 2 bases at V and 7 bases at J, with 3 bases in the middle. CDR1 MNHEY and CDR2 SVGAGI come from the germline V gene. CDR3 in amino acids: CASSYMNIQYF. As DNA, the CDR3 is TGTGCCAGCAGTTACATGAACATTCAGTACTTC.

The V and J genes are TRBV19 and TRBJ1-1, with no clear D. The CDR3 loop spans 16 amino acids. V was shortened by 8 bases and J by 0 bases, with 19 bases between the two germline ends. From germline, CDR1 is LNHDA and CDR2 SQIVND (reference sequence). The DNA for the CDR3 is TGTGCCAGTGGTTTGGACTCCAGTCGTTTGAACACTGAAGCTTTCTTT. Its protein is CASGLDSSRLNTEAFF.

This chain links TRBV10-3 with TRBJ2-1; 7 nucleotides line up with TRBD1. CDR1 ENHRY and CDR2 SYGVKD come from the germline V gene. The CDR3 loop spans 13 amino acids. Trimming cost V 4 bases and J 8 bases; bases outside gene matches: 5. The CDR3 DNA reads TGTGCCATCAGTGGACAGGGTGAATATGAGCAGTTCTTC. As protein: CAISGQGEYEQFF.

The rearrangement links TRBV2 to TRBJ2-1; 10 bases are shared with TRBD1. The CDR3 loop spans 15 amino acids. J was trimmed by 7 bases and V by 4 bases; bases with no gene match: 7. Germline V gives CDR1 SNHLY, CDR2 FYNNEI. DNA for the CDR3: TGTGCCAGCAGTGTCTGGGACAGGGGAAATAATGAGCAGTTCTTC. As protein: CASSVWDRGNNEQFF.

The rearrangement links TRBV30 to TRBJ1-5; tentative D call: TRBD1 (5 bases). Germline CDR1 is GTSNPN and CDR2 is SVGIG (reference sequence). The V end lost 2 bases, the J end lost 6 bases, and 8 bases lay between the germline ends. The CDR3 sequence is 12 residues long. The CDR3 is CAWSTGTQPQHF. The CDR3 DNA reads as TGTGCCTGGAGTACGGGGACTCAGCCCCAGCATTTT.